One and the same sample provided the 28 T cell receptor beta chains below, sequenced in a study of human T cells and chemical hapten exposure. Regarding time point: pre-sensitization, week 0. Indicated treatment: therapeutic diphenylcyclopropenone sensitization with weekly scalp DPC. TCRdb re-derived calls from the RACE reads in MiXCR, one entry per CDR3 protein. The sample holds 180,000 or so distinct CDR3 sequences, 25% to 35% seen once. Material: whole blood, obtained in connection with sensitization to the hapten diphenylcyclopropenone (DPC). The origin of the receptors is a woman under 40 with alopecia areata. Some clones in this sample may be carry-over from other donors' samples.

The chain joins TRBV28 to TRBJ2-3, with 7 bases lining up with TRBD2. The germline V gene has CDR1 MDHEN and CDR2 SYDVKM. The CDR3 contains 13 residues. Trimming cost V 4 bases and J 5 bases; bases outside gene matches: 3. Here the CDR3 DNA reads TGTGCCAGCAGTTCGGCGGGGGAAGATACGCAGTATTTT. Translated: CASSSAGEDTQYF.

The chain carries TRBV7-2 and TRBJ2-1, with 9 nucleotides matching TRBD2. This CDR3 comprises 16 residues. Germline CDR1 is SGHTA and CDR2 is FQGNSA. Trimming took 5 bases from V and 7 from J; bases not matched to a gene: 12. Here the CDR3 DNA reads TGTGCCAGCAGCCCCCGGGGTAGCGGGAGAAGTAATGAGCAGTTCTTC. Amino acid sequence: CASSPRGSGRSNEQFF.

V usage is TRBV18 and J usage is TRBJ1-4; D might be TRBD1 (5 bases). Germline CDR1 KGHSH, CDR2 LQKENI. Trimming left V 5 bases short and J 5 bases short, with 15 bases between. This CDR3 has 15 residues. The CDR3 coding sequence is TGTGCCAGCTCAACCGAGACAGCCGGGAATGAAAAACTGTTTTTT. Protein: CASSTETAGNEKLFF. Together with reference TRBV18 and TRBJ1-4, the CDR3 gives the full variable domain: NAGVMQNPRHLVRRRGQEARLRCSPMKGHSHVYWYRQLPEEGLKFMVYLQKENIIDESGMPKERFSAEFPKEGPSILRIQQVVRGDSAAYFCASSTETAGNEKLFFGSGTQLSVL.

The chain has TRBV20-1 and TRBJ1-5; weak D call: TRBD1 (5 bases). Deletions cut 1 base from V and 10 bases from J, with 14 bases between. The CDR3 spans 13 residues. CDR1 DFQATT and CDR2 SNEGSKA come from the germline V gene (reference sequence). DNA for the CDR3: TGCAGTGCTAGAGCGGGGGGAAGCATTCCCCAGCATTTT. Protein: CSARAGGSIPQHF.

This clonotype was seen a few times. The CDR3 here is CSVARGFGPGETQYF. Written as DNA, the CDR3 is TGCAGCGTCGCCCGGGGCTTCGGCCCGGGGGAGACCCAGTACTTC. This chain joins TRBV29-1 and TRBJ2-5; D possibly matches TRBD1 or TRBD2 (5 bases each). CDR3 length: 15 amino acids. Germline V lookup: CDR1 SQVTM, CDR2 ANQGSEA. V lost 6 bases, J lost 5 bases, and 22 bases lay in between.

A few counts support this clonotype. The V and J genes are TRBV10-3 and TRBJ1-4; D is unclear. V dropped 4 bases and J dropped 11 bases, with 14 bases sitting between them. CDR1 ENHRY and CDR2 SYGVKD come from the germline V gene. The CDR3 contains 13 residues. CDR3 residues: CAISAQELEKLFF. The CDR3 DNA reads TGTGCCATCAGTGCTCAGGAACTCGAGAAACTGTTTTTT.

The V call is TRBV20-1, the J call TRBJ2-2, with a tentative D call TRBD2 (6 bases). The germline gives CDR1 DFQATT, CDR2 SNEGSKA (reference sequence). The CDR3 totals 13 residues. V was cut by 4 bases and J by 6 bases, with 12 bases left in between. The CDR3 DNA sequence: TGCAGTGCTACTACGGGAGTTCCCGGGGAGCTGTTTTTT. This sequence encodes CSATTGVPGELFF.

This clonotype was counted between two and nine times. This sequence joins TRBV29-1 and TRBJ2-3, with 9 positions matching TRBD1. Germline values: CDR1 SQVTM, CDR2 ANQGSEA. The length of the CDR3 is 14 residues. V lost 6 bases, J lost 8 bases, and 12 bases stayed unmatched. CDR3 amino acids: CSVERTGATSTQYF. DNA for the CDR3: TGCAGCGTGGAAAGGACAGGGGCTACAAGTACGCAGTATTTT.

This clonotype was counted only a few times. The gene calls are TRBV27 and TRBJ2-1; 12 nucleotides align to TRBD2. The CDR3 has 14 amino acids. V shed 7 bases, J shed 4 bases, and the junction held 2 bases outside the gene matches. The germline gives CDR1 MNHEY, CDR2 SMNVEV (reference sequence). The DNA for the CDR3 is TGTGCCAGCACCCTAGCGGGGGGGTACAATGAGCAGTTCTTC. It specifies CASTLAGGYNEQFF.

The chain carries TRBV7-9 and TRBJ2-1; 10 positions match TRBD1. The CDR3 totals 17 residues. Germline assignment: CDR1 SEHNR and CDR2 FQNEAQ (reference sequence). V was clipped by 1 base and J by 7 bases; unmatched bases: 10. CDR3 sequence (DNA): TGTGCCAGCAGCTTAGATCTCGGGACAGGGGCCCGAAATGAGCAGTTCTTC. Protein: CASSLDLGTGARNEQFF.

This clonotype was observed at least ten times. This rearrangement joins TRBV29-1 to TRBJ2-1; tentatively, D is TRBD1 or TRBD2 (5 bases each). V was cut by 3 bases and J by 9 bases, with 18 bases left in between. Germline V CDR1 and CDR2: SQVTM, ANQGSEA. This CDR3 spans 14 amino acids. The CDR3, as DNA: TGCAGCGTTGACCGTCCCTCGGGGCAGATTGAGCAGTTCTTC. As protein: CSVDRPSGQIEQFF.

The table lists this clonotype with a count of one. J is TRBJ1-1 and V is TRBV4-2, with TRBD1 as a possible D gene (5 bases). Trimming took off 0 bases at V and 4 bases at J, with 12 bases between the two ends. CDR1 and CDR2 from the germline V gene are LGHNA and YNFKEQ. This CDR3 spans 15 amino acids. The CDR3, as DNA: TGTGCCAGCAGCCAAGACGGGACGCGAGGCACTGAAGCTTTCTTT. Protein: CASSQDGTRGTEAFF.

The chain employs TRBV7-9 and TRBJ1-5, with D maybe TRBD1 (5 bases). Per the germline V gene, CDR1 is SEHNR and CDR2 is FQNEAQ (reference sequence). This CDR3 comprises 13 residues. Trimming stripped 5 bases from V and 2 bases from J, with 7 bases between. CDR3 protein: CASSTQGNQPQHF. In nucleotides, the CDR3 is TGTGCCAGCAGCACACAGGGCAATCAGCCCCAGCATTTT.

Many counts were recorded for this clonotype. The chain recombines TRBV20-1 with TRBJ2-1, with D uncertain. This CDR3 spans 10 amino acids. V lost 5 bases to trimming and J lost 12 bases, with 11 bases between them. Germline V lookup: CDR1 DFQATT, CDR2 SNEGSKA (reference sequence). CDR3 amino acids: CSAVPRRQFF. DNA of the CDR3: TGCAGTGCTGTACCCCGGAGGCAGTTCTTC.

The DNA for the CDR3 is TGTGCCAGCAGCAAAGCCCGGGGACAGGGGGCGTCCTACGAGCAGTACTTC. The encoded protein is CASSKARGQGASYEQYF. This sequence joins TRBV21-1 and TRBJ2-7; no DNA check was done on the table's D call, TRBD1. TRBV21-1 is tagged as a pseudogene. The CDR3 spans 17 residues.

The chain employs TRBV6-2 or TRBV6-3 and TRBJ2-7; 8 nucleotides agree with TRBD2. The CDR3 is made up of 16 amino acids. V lost 2 bases to trimming and J lost 0 bases; unmatched junction nucleotides: 6. The germline V gene has CDR1 MNHEY and CDR2 SVGEGT. This CDR3 reads CASSYTLAGISYEQYF. CDR3 nucleotides: TGTGCCAGCAGTTACACCTTAGCGGGGATCTCCTACGAGCAGTACTTC.

The chain uses TRBV6-5 and TRBJ2-5; D is possibly TRBD1 (6 bases). The V gene's germline CDR1 is MNHEY and CDR2 SVGAGI. The germline V and J ends were trimmed by 5 bases and 4 bases, with 14 bases remaining between them. The CDR3 covers 14 residues. DNA of the CDR3: TGTGCCAGCAGTCAGACAGGCCGGGGAGAGACCCAGTACTTC. Translating gives CASSQTGRGETQYF.

The genes are TRBV29-1 and TRBJ2-7, with D perhaps matching TRBD1 (8 bases). Trimming shortened V by 4 bases and J by 6 bases, and 31 bases separated the two germline ends. Germline values: CDR1 SQVTM, CDR2 ANQGSEA. This CDR3 is 18 amino acids long. CDR3 region: CSVGGVRGQQGGSGEQYF. CDR3 coding DNA: TGCAGCGTTGGAGGTGTGAGAGGACAACAGGGGGGGTCGGGCGAGCAGTACTTC.

This clonotype was counted between two and nine times. This rearrangement joins TRBV7-2 to TRBJ1-1; D gene uncertain. Trimming took 1 base from V and 4 from J, leaving 7 bases between them. Germline V gives CDR1 SGHTA, CDR2 FQGNSA. The CDR3 is 13 residues long. The CDR3 DNA reads as TGTGCCAGCAGCTTAGACAGCCCCACTGAAGCTTTCTTT. Its translation: CASSLDSPTEAFF. Combining the CDR3 with reference TRBV7-2 and TRBJ1-1 gives the whole variable domain GAGVSQSPSNKVTEKGKDVELRCDPISGHTALYWYRQSLGQGLEFLIYFQGNSAPDKSGLPSDRFSAERTGGSVSTLTIQRTQQEDSAVYLCASSLDSPTEAFFGQGTRLTVV.

The chain combines TRBV9 with TRBJ1-1; TRBD1 might be the D (6 bases). Trimming cost V 0 bases and J 7 bases, with 10 bases left between them. Germline V gives CDR1 SGDLS, CDR2 YYNGEE. CDR3 length: 13 amino acids. The CDR3 loop reads CASSVGTDGEAFF. CDR3 DNA: TGTGCCAGCAGCGTAGGGACAGACGGTGAAGCTTTCTTT.

V usage is TRBV11-3 and J usage is TRBJ2-7; 10 bases are a match to TRBD1. After removal of 4 bases from V and 5 bases from J, the junction contained 11 bases not matched to a gene. CDR1 is SGHNT and CDR2 is YENEEA in the germline V gene. The CDR3 is 16 amino acids. CDR3 in amino acids: CASSCSLTGGRNEQYF. In DNA form, the CDR3 reads TGTGCCAGCAGCTGCTCCCTGACAGGGGGCAGGAACGAGCAGTACTTC.

This clonotype appeared a few times. This chain joins TRBV4-3 and TRBJ1-1; D is perhaps TRBD1 (6 bases). CDR1 LGHNA and CDR2 YSLEER come from the germline V gene. V lost 4 bases and J lost 5, with 14 bases in between. The CDR3 is 14 residues long. The CDR3 coding sequence is TGCGCCAGCAGCCCGCAAGTTCAGGGGACTGAAGCTTTCTTT. It specifies CASSPQVQGTEAFF.

The rearrangement joins TRBV29-1 to TRBJ2-5, with 10 bases aligning to TRBD1. The ends lost 7 bases at V and 3 bases at J; junction bases unmatched: 8. CDR3 length equals 14 residues. In germline, CDR1 is SQVTM, CDR2 ANQGSEA. As DNA, the CDR3 is TGCAGCGCCAGGGTGGACAGGGGGGAAGAGACCCAGTACTTC. This encodes CSARVDRGEETQYF.

The table lists this clonotype with a count of one. The chain carries TRBV10-3 and TRBJ2-7; either TRBD1 or TRBD2 may fit D (5 bases each). The germline V and J ends were trimmed by 7 bases and 2 bases, with 12 bases remaining between them. The CDR3 extends over 13 amino acids. Germline CDR1 is ENHRY and CDR2 is SYGVKD. CDR3 DNA sequence: TGTGCCATCAAAGGGGACGGGCCCTACGAGCAGTACTTC. Amino acid sequence: CAIKGDGPYEQYF.

The chain uses TRBV5-1 and TRBJ2-3; D is perhaps TRBD1 (5 bases). The germline CDR1 and CDR2 sequences are SGHRS and YFSETQ. The CDR3 spans 16 residues. V was clipped by 0 bases and J by 5 bases, with 16 bases between them. CDR3 loop: CASSLGARALGDTQYF. The DNA for the CDR3 is TGCGCCAGCAGCTTGGGGGCCAGGGCCTTAGGAGATACGCAGTATTTT.

The V call is TRBV24-1, the J call TRBJ2-3; D tentatively fits TRBD1 or TRBD2 (5 bases each). This CDR3 is 16 amino acids long. The ends were cut back, 5 bases at V and 1 base at J, with 15 bases in the middle. Germline lookup yields CDR1 KGHDR and CDR2 SFDVKD. CDR3 sequence reads: CATSGTYRGRTDTQYF. The CDR3 coding sequence is TGTGCCACCAGTGGGACTTACCGGGGACGCACAGATACGCAGTATTTT.

The V and J genes are TRBV29-1 and TRBJ1-2, with D unresolved. CDR3 length: 13 residues. The V end lost 2 bases, the J end lost 5 bases, and 12 bases lay between the germline ends. Looked up from germline, CDR1 is SQVTM and CDR2 is ANQGSEA. The CDR3: CSVELWTEYGYTF. The CDR3 DNA follows: TGCAGCGTTGAATTGTGGACTGAATATGGCTACACCTTC.

This clonotype turned up a few times. The genes are TRBV28 and TRBJ2-5; D possibly matches TRBD1 or TRBD2 (5 bases each). Germline CDR1 is MDHEN and CDR2 is SYDVKM. The CDR3 is made up of 14 amino acids. V lost 3 bases and J lost 2, with 10 bases in between. This chain's CDR3 is CASSFHGGQETQYF. CDR3 in DNA: TGTGCCAGCAGTTTTCATGGGGGTCAAGAGACCCAGTACTTC.